Listed below are T cell receptor beta chains from one sample, sequenced in a study of vaccination and CD4 T cells after COVID-19. One entry per CDR3 protein results from TCRdb running MiXCR on the PCR reads. The table has around 10,000 distinct CDR3 sequences, 50% to 70% seen once; the top ten hold approximately 20%. Their cognate antigens are unknown. The specimen was CD4+ T cells from blood, cultured in vitro. The receptors derive from a human donor who had recovered from COVID-19. CDR3s include the opening cysteine and the closing phenylalanine or tryptophan. Fields, in order: CDR3 protein, CDR3 DNA, clone size, J gene, V gene, D gene, CDR3 length. The D gene is left open where the match is weak. Only part of the rows carry a size: once, few, many, or a class if the clone is expanded.

cdr3_aa: CASSPSGATNEKLFF; cdr3_nt: TGTGCCAGCAGTCCCTCGGGTGCAACTAATGAAAAACTGTTTTTT; clone_size: .; j_call: TRBJ1-4; v_call: TRBV28; d_call: .; cdr3_length: 15
cdr3_aa: CASSLGQGSGGNQPQHF; cdr3_nt: TGTGCCAGCAGCTTAGGACAGGGATCCGGTGGCAATCAGCCCCAGCATTTT; clone_size: .; j_call: TRBJ1-5; v_call: TRBV7-9; d_call: TRBD1; cdr3_length: 17
cdr3_aa: CASSPQTGETYEQYF; cdr3_nt: TGTGCCAGCAGCCCCCAGACAGGGGAAACCTACGAGCAGTACTTC; clone_size: .; j_call: TRBJ2-7; v_call: TRBV7-6; d_call: TRBD1; cdr3_length: 15
cdr3_aa: CSAKGRRTYEQYF; cdr3_nt: TGCAGTGCTAAGGGTAGACGGACCTACGAGCAGTACTTC; clone_size: .; j_call: TRBJ2-7; v_call: TRBV20-1; d_call: .; cdr3_length: 13
cdr3_aa: CASSFGQGDQETQYF; cdr3_nt: TGTGCCAGCAGCTTTGGACAGGGAGACCAAGAGACCCAGTACTTC; clone_size: .; j_call: TRBJ2-5; v_call: TRBV5-4; d_call: TRBD1; cdr3_length: 15
cdr3_aa: CASSPAGGSGQPQHF; cdr3_nt: TGTGCCAGCAGCCCCGCAGGGGGCTCGGGTCAGCCCCAGCATTTT; clone_size: few; j_call: TRBJ1-5; v_call: TRBV12-3/TRBV12-4; d_call: TRBD1; cdr3_length: 15
cdr3_aa: CASSAPGHIHSGNTIYF; cdr3_nt: TGTGCCAGCAGTGCCCCAGGGCACATCCACTCTGGAAACACCATATATTTT; clone_size: .; j_call: TRBJ1-3; v_call: TRBV6-4; d_call: .; cdr3_length: 17
cdr3_aa: CAWRAPRVRPYEQYF; cdr3_nt: TGTGCCTGGAGGGCCCCCAGGGTTCGTCCCTACGAGCAGTACTTC; clone_size: .; j_call: TRBJ2-7; v_call: TRBV30; d_call: .; cdr3_length: 15
cdr3_aa: CATSDPTSGLTDTQYF; cdr3_nt: TGTGCCACCAGTGATCCGACTAGCGGACTCACAGATACGCAGTATTTT; clone_size: once; j_call: TRBJ2-3; v_call: TRBV24-1; d_call: TRBD2; cdr3_length: 16
cdr3_aa: CASSTKGDRGLGSEQFF; cdr3_nt: TGTGCCAGTAGTACCAAGGGTGACAGGGGGCTAGGGAGTGAGCAGTTCTTC; clone_size: .; j_call: TRBJ2-1; v_call: TRBV19; d_call: TRBD1; cdr3_length: 17
cdr3_aa: CSARAARNPPLHF; cdr3_nt: TGCAGTGCTAGGGCAGCACGTAATCCACCCCTCCACTTT; clone_size: .; j_call: TRBJ1-6; v_call: TRBV20-1; d_call: .; cdr3_length: 13
cdr3_aa: CSASAGVFAEQFF; cdr3_nt: TGCAGTGCTAGTGCGGGGGTGTTCGCTGAGCAGTTCTTC; clone_size: few; j_call: TRBJ2-1; v_call: TRBV20-1; d_call: TRBD2; cdr3_length: 13
cdr3_aa: CASTLGTGYSNQPQHF; cdr3_nt: TGTGCCAGTACACTGGGGACAGGATATAGCAATCAGCCCCAGCATTTT; clone_size: .; j_call: TRBJ1-5; v_call: TRBV19; d_call: TRBD1; cdr3_length: 16
cdr3_aa: CAWSRFADRRQWGYTF; cdr3_nt: TGTGCCTGGAGTAGATTCGCGGACCGCCGACAGTGGGGCTACACCTTC; clone_size: .; j_call: TRBJ1-2; v_call: TRBV30; d_call: .; cdr3_length: 16
cdr3_aa: CASTPRGRMTEAFF; cdr3_nt: TGTGCCAGCACGCCAAGGGGGCGCATGACTGAAGCTTTCTTT; clone_size: .; j_call: TRBJ1-1; v_call: TRBV12-3/TRBV12-4; d_call: TRBD1; cdr3_length: 14
cdr3_aa: CASSTQGNSQPQHF; cdr3_nt: TGTGCCAGCAGCACCCAAGGTAATAGTCAGCCCCAGCATTTT; clone_size: .; j_call: TRBJ1-5; v_call: TRBV11-2; d_call: .; cdr3_length: 14
cdr3_aa: CATSPRGIDTQYF; cdr3_nt: TGTGCCACCAGCCCCCGAGGGATAGATACGCAGTATTTT; clone_size: few; j_call: TRBJ2-3; v_call: TRBV24-1; d_call: .; cdr3_length: 13
cdr3_aa: CSAQVGTSNTEAFF; cdr3_nt: TGCAGTGCTCAGGTGGGCACCTCGAACACTGAAGCTTTCTTT; clone_size: .; j_call: TRBJ1-1; v_call: TRBV20-1; d_call: .; cdr3_length: 14
cdr3_aa: CASSLGGTSYRTDTQYF; cdr3_nt: TGTGCCAGCAGCTTGGGGGGGACTAGCTATCGCACAGATACGCAGTATTTT; clone_size: .; j_call: TRBJ2-3; v_call: TRBV5-4; d_call: TRBD2; cdr3_length: 17
cdr3_aa: CASTQRGEAFF; cdr3_nt: TGTGCCAGCACCCAAAGAGGTGAAGCTTTCTTT; clone_size: .; j_call: TRBJ1-1; v_call: TRBV7-8; d_call: .; cdr3_length: 11
cdr3_aa: CSARDLGGQPTEKLFF; cdr3_nt: TGCAGTGCTAGAGATCTAGGCGGACAGCCTACAGAAAAACTGTTTTTT; clone_size: .; j_call: TRBJ1-4; v_call: TRBV20-1; d_call: .; cdr3_length: 16
cdr3_aa: CASSQTPDTQYF; cdr3_nt: TGTGCCAGCAGCCAGACACCGGATACGCAGTATTTT; clone_size: once; j_call: TRBJ2-3; v_call: TRBV5-5; d_call: .; cdr3_length: 12
cdr3_aa: CASSSGRTKVTGELFF; cdr3_nt: TGTGCCAGCAGCTCAGGTCGGACTAAGGTCACCGGGGAGCTGTTTTTT; clone_size: .; j_call: TRBJ2-2; v_call: TRBV7-8; d_call: .; cdr3_length: 16
cdr3_aa: CAWIALGSDYGYTF; cdr3_nt: TGTGCCTGGATAGCTTTGGGGTCTGACTATGGCTACACCTTC; clone_size: .; j_call: TRBJ1-2; v_call: TRBV30; d_call: .; cdr3_length: 14
cdr3_aa: CASSYGRSYNEQFF; cdr3_nt: TGTGCCAGCAGCTACGGCAGATCCTACAATGAGCAGTTCTTC; clone_size: few; j_call: TRBJ2-1; v_call: TRBV2; d_call: .; cdr3_length: 14
cdr3_aa: CASSIGNRANYGYTF; cdr3_nt: TGTGCCAGTAGTATAGGTAACAGAGCTAACTATGGCTACACCTTC; clone_size: once; j_call: TRBJ1-2; v_call: TRBV19; d_call: .; cdr3_length: 15
cdr3_aa: CSAGSNTEAFF; cdr3_nt: TGCAGTGCTGGGAGTAACACTGAAGCTTTCTTT; clone_size: .; j_call: TRBJ1-1; v_call: TRBV20-1; d_call: .; cdr3_length: 11
cdr3_aa: CSAPLPQGNYGYTF; cdr3_nt: TGCAGTGCTCCCCTTCCGCAGGGCAACTATGGCTACACCTTC; clone_size: few; j_call: TRBJ1-2; v_call: TRBV20-1; d_call: .; cdr3_length: 14
cdr3_aa: CSAHPDLAGQQETQYF; cdr3_nt: TGCAGTGCCCATCCTGATCTAGCGGGGCAACAAGAGACCCAGTACTTC; clone_size: .; j_call: TRBJ2-5; v_call: TRBV20-1; d_call: TRBD2; cdr3_length: 16
cdr3_aa: CSASGQGSEKLFF; cdr3_nt: TGCAGTGCCTCGGGACAGGGTTCGGAAAAACTGTTTTTT; clone_size: .; j_call: TRBJ1-4; v_call: TRBV20-1; d_call: TRBD1; cdr3_length: 13
cdr3_aa: CASSLLGTGANYGYTF; cdr3_nt: TGCGCCAGCAGCTTGCTAGGGACAGGGGCGAACTATGGCTACACCTTC; clone_size: .; j_call: TRBJ1-2; v_call: TRBV5-1; d_call: TRBD1; cdr3_length: 16
cdr3_aa: CATSGLTDTQYF; cdr3_nt: TGTGCCACCAGTGGGCTCACGGATACGCAGTATTTT; clone_size: .; j_call: TRBJ2-3; v_call: TRBV24-1; d_call: .; cdr3_length: 12
cdr3_aa: CASSRSGTTLSDEQFF; cdr3_nt: TGTGCCAGCAGCCGAAGCGGGACTACCCTTTCGGATGAGCAGTTCTTC; clone_size: .; j_call: TRBJ2-1; v_call: TRBV7-2; d_call: TRBD2; cdr3_length: 16
cdr3_aa: CASSFRLAVPRSQHF; cdr3_nt: TGTGCCAGCAGTTTTAGGTTGGCAGTCCCAAGGAGCCAGCATTTT; clone_size: .; j_call: TRBJ1-5; v_call: TRBV12-3/TRBV12-4; d_call: .; cdr3_length: 15
cdr3_aa: CAISDPKGTNRREETQYF; cdr3_nt: TGTGCCATCAGTGACCCCAAGGGAACTAACCGTAGAGAAGAGACCCAGTACTTC; clone_size: few; j_call: TRBJ2-5; v_call: TRBV10-3; d_call: .; cdr3_length: 18
cdr3_aa: CASSKSSGGITDTGELFF; cdr3_nt: TGTGCCAGCAGCAAGTCTAGCGGGGGGATAACGGACACCGGGGAGCTGTTTTTT; clone_size: .; j_call: TRBJ2-2; v_call: TRBV7-6; d_call: TRBD2; cdr3_length: 18
cdr3_aa: CASNDRGGGSTGELFF; cdr3_nt: TGTGCCAGCAACGATAGAGGGGGGGGAAGCACCGGGGAGCTGTTTTTT; clone_size: few; j_call: TRBJ2-2; v_call: TRBV6-2/TRBV6-3; d_call: .; cdr3_length: 16
cdr3_aa: CASSPGTSVPGELFF; cdr3_nt: TGTGCCAGTAGTCCGGGGACTAGCGTACCCGGGGAGCTGTTTTTT; clone_size: few; j_call: TRBJ2-2; v_call: TRBV19; d_call: TRBD2; cdr3_length: 15
cdr3_aa: CSASGPNNQPQHF; cdr3_nt: TGCAGTGCTAGCGGCCCGAATAATCAGCCCCAGCATTTT; clone_size: .; j_call: TRBJ1-5; v_call: TRBV20-1; d_call: .; cdr3_length: 13
cdr3_aa: CSARGTSFSYEQYF; cdr3_nt: TGCAGTGCTAGAGGGACATCGTTTAGCTACGAGCAGTACTTC; clone_size: few; j_call: TRBJ2-7; v_call: TRBV20-1; d_call: .; cdr3_length: 14
cdr3_aa: CASSHGQGYEQYF; cdr3_nt: TGCGCCAGCAGCCACGGACAGGGTTACGAGCAGTACTTC; clone_size: .; j_call: TRBJ2-7; v_call: TRBV4-1; d_call: TRBD1; cdr3_length: 13
cdr3_aa: CASSFGTVITGELFF; cdr3_nt: TGTGCCAGCAGTTTTGGGACAGTCATTACCGGGGAGCTGTTTTTT; clone_size: .; j_call: TRBJ2-2; v_call: TRBV27; d_call: TRBD1; cdr3_length: 15
cdr3_aa: CASSSQRGGRNEQFF; cdr3_nt: TGCGCCAGCAGCTCCCAGCGGGGGGGCCGGAATGAGCAGTTCTTC; clone_size: .; j_call: TRBJ2-1; v_call: TRBV5-1; d_call: TRBD2; cdr3_length: 15
cdr3_aa: CASSLNWDRANYGYTF; cdr3_nt: TGTGCCAGCAGCTTAAACTGGGACAGGGCTAACTATGGCTACACCTTC; clone_size: few; j_call: TRBJ1-2; v_call: TRBV11-2; d_call: TRBD1; cdr3_length: 16
cdr3_aa: CASGPGLNSPLHF; cdr3_nt: TGTGCTAGTGGGCCAGGTCTTAATTCACCCCTCCACTTT; clone_size: .; j_call: TRBJ1-6; v_call: TRBV12-5; d_call: .; cdr3_length: 13
cdr3_aa: CASTNTGKLFF; cdr3_nt: TGTGCCAGCACCAACACCGGCAAGCTGTTTTTT; clone_size: .; j_call: TRBJ2-2; v_call: TRBV12-3/TRBV12-4; d_call: .; cdr3_length: 11
cdr3_aa: CASSVLQGGYGYTF; cdr3_nt: TGTGCCAGCAGCGTCCTACAGGGGGGGTATGGCTACACCTTC; clone_size: .; j_call: TRBJ1-2; v_call: TRBV7-8; d_call: TRBD1; cdr3_length: 14
cdr3_aa: CASRKVRGPAGGNTIYF; cdr3_nt: TGTGCCAGTAGGAAAGTGAGGGGACCGGCGGGAGGAAACACCATATATTTT; clone_size: .; j_call: TRBJ1-3; v_call: TRBV19; d_call: .; cdr3_length: 17
cdr3_aa: CSARGVSYEQYF; cdr3_nt: TGCAGTGCTAGGGGGGTGTCCTACGAGCAGTACTTC; clone_size: few; j_call: TRBJ2-7; v_call: TRBV20-1; d_call: .; cdr3_length: 12
cdr3_aa: CASILTGGNQETQYF; cdr3_nt: TGTGCCAGCATCCTCACCGGGGGCAATCAGGAGACCCAGTACTTC; clone_size: large; j_call: TRBJ2-5; v_call: TRBV5-5; d_call: .; cdr3_length: 15
cdr3_aa: CASSLGLPGRETEAFF; cdr3_nt: TGTGCCAGCAGCTTAGGACTTCCGGGGAGGGAAACTGAAGCTTTCTTT; clone_size: .; j_call: TRBJ1-1; v_call: TRBV7-9; d_call: .; cdr3_length: 16
cdr3_aa: CASSESFLASFYDEQFF; cdr3_nt: TGCGCCAGCAGTGAGTCGTTCCTCGCTTCTTTCTATGATGAGCAGTTCTTC; clone_size: .; j_call: TRBJ2-1; v_call: TRBV10-1; d_call: .; cdr3_length: 17
cdr3_aa: CSAAPTSMGSGGYTF; cdr3_nt: TGCAGTGCTGCTCCTACCTCTATGGGTTCGGGTGGCTACACCTTC; clone_size: few; j_call: TRBJ1-2; v_call: TRBV20-1; d_call: .; cdr3_length: 15
cdr3_aa: CASTGLAGFQETQYF; cdr3_nt: TGTGCCAGCACCGGGCTAGCGGGCTTTCAAGAGACCCAGTACTTC; clone_size: few; j_call: TRBJ2-5; v_call: TRBV21-1; d_call: .; cdr3_length: 15
cdr3_aa: CAWSVRGQGSSPLHF; cdr3_nt: TGTGCCTGGAGTGTAAGGGGTCAGGGTAGTTCACCCCTCCACTTT; clone_size: .; j_call: TRBJ1-6; v_call: TRBV30; d_call: .; cdr3_length: 15